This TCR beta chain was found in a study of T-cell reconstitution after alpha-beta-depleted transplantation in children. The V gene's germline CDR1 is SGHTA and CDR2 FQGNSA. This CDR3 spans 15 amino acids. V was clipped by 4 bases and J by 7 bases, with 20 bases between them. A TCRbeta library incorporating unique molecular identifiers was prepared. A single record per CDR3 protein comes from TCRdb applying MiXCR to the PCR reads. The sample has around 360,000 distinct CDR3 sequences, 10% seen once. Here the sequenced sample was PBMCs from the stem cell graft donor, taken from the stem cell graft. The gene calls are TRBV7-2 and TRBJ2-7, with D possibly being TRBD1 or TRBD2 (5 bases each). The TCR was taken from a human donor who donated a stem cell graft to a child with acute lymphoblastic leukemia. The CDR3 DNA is TGTGCCAGCAGCTCGACGAGAGGGGCCCCTTGGGAGCAGTACTTC. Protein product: CASSSTRGAPWEQYF.